This record looks at one T cell receptor beta chain sequence and its context. The entry originates in a study of blood T cell repertoires in COVID-19. In the study overall: Material from acute and convalescent COVID-19 was sourced from the United States, Italy and Spain. PBMCs, B-cell-depleted T cells, or T cells provided the cDNA or gDNA that made up the material.

The germline gives CDR1 SGHTA, CDR2 FQGNSA. The V gene lost 4 bases and the J gene lost 4 bases, with 10 bases spanning the gap. The CDR3 spans 14 residues. Under the authors' procedure: Researchers report that nucleated cell counts were estimated from reference gene primer amplification. The table came from immunoSEQ multiplex PCR; TCRdb's copy has only in-frame clones and leaves some out. For V, J and clone size, that table is used; D and trimming come from the DNA. The sample shows 84,000 or so clones, roughly four fifths of them seen only once. J is TRBJ2-2 and V is TRBV7-2; D possibly corresponds to TRBD1 (6 bases). Source material: peripheral blood. This clonotype was sampled from a human donor in a cohort sampled during active COVID-19. The CDR3: CASSSGQRTGELFF. The CDR3 nucleotides read TGTGCCAGCAGCTCCGGACAGCGCACCGGGGAGCTGTTTTTT.